Reported below is one T cell receptor (beta chain). What this receptor recognizes is not known. No much larger clone is present one base from it, and per-base qualities are unavailable. For repertoire sequencing, TCR beta CDR3 regions were amplified from RNA transcripts. A first-round RT-PCR used HTBI primers with the Qiagen OneStep RT-PCR kit, followed by a second-round multiplex PCR, size selection and purification. The libraries underwent paired-end sequencing with 100 bp reads on an Illumina HiSeq2000. From the authors' description of their analysis: Reads were processed with SOAPnuke, discarding reads with adapters, uncalled bases, mean Phred below 15, or no exact constant-primer or identifier match. COPE v1.2.5 was used to merge high-quality paired reads. Each unique nucleotide sequence was defined as a clonotype, and clonotypes were aligned to IMGT TRB V, D and J references with MiTCR v1.1. Only V-J combinations with frequency above 0.0001 were analysed, covering around 99% of repertoires. For each V-J combination, a TCR clonal expansion and chaos score was defined as F50 clonal expansion divided by the chaos observed in the TCRdist matrix. Features were reduced by Welch's t-statistics and random forest to around 14 V-J combinations, which fed a naive Bayes classifier. The Morisita-Horn index was used to measure how similar the thyroid and blood repertoires were. The public reads were reprocessed in TCRdb via fastp at Q25 and MiXCR, keeping in-frame beta chains. Rows with a matching CDR3 protein are joined into one entry that keeps the most common DNA and genes. Clone size and V and J calls follow TCRdb, not the original study. This sample lists about 740,000 distinct CDR3 sequences; around 40% were detected once. The ten largest clonotypes hold less than 55% of the sample.

Per the germline V gene, SNHLY is the CDR1 and FYNNEI is the CDR2. V lost 5 bases and J lost 2 bases, and the count of bases not matched to a germline gene is 15. Counted from cysteine to phenylalanine, this CDR3 has 18 amino acids. The DNA shown is the 54-base CDR3, in frame from base 1. This sample is part of a study of Graves' ophthalmopathy and Graves' hyperthyroidism (dated by TCRdb to 2016 to 2018). About the investigation overall: Peripheral blood was collected at initial diagnosis, before any treatment. The study used TCR beta repertoire signatures to distinguish Graves' ophthalmopathy from Graves' hyperthyroidism and to predict progression to ophthalmopathy. In total, some 140 blood samples were TCR-sequenced: roughly 45 ophthalmopathy, roughly 80 hyperthyroidism and some 17 hyperthyroidism-to-ophthalmopathy patients. To explore V-J signatures that distinguish ophthalmopathy from hyperthyroidism, a discovery set of about a hundred patients was enrolled, made up of 43 with ophthalmopathy and roughly 55 with stable hyperthyroidism. For independent validation, a separate cohort was made up of 18 hyperthyroidism patients plus 17 patients who later progressed from hyperthyroidism to ophthalmopathy. In about six hyperthyroidism patients, the T-cell repertoire of thyroid tissue was compared with the T-cell repertoire of blood. After sampling, hyperthyroidism patients received methimazole starting at 30 mg daily, and ophthalmopathy patients received high-dose intravenous methylprednisolone.

Overall study results and their limits: Most expanded thyroid clonotypes with a frequency above 0.001 also appeared in blood, which suggests that blood repertoires may reflect the immune response in the thyroid. No statistical method was used to predetermine the sample size, and group allocation was not hidden from the investigators. Ophthalmopathy was separated from stable hyperthyroidism by the 13-signature model with more than 85% sensitivity and approximately 84% specificity in cross-validation and with 80%/75% in the test set. In validation, the model predicted ophthalmopathy progression with more than 70% sensitivity and about 77% specificity; roughly eleven predicted patients were CT-confirmed with GO in a median of around 6.5 months.

Ophthalmopathy patients had moderately to severely active disease, Clinical Activity Score of at least 3, NOSPECS grade of at least 4, and disease duration under 3 months. Patients with other autoimmune diseases, uncontrolled infections, pregnancy or lactation were excluded from the study. Clinical symptoms, serum thyroxine, TRAb, thyroid ultrasound and orbital computed tomography were used for diagnosis. PBMCs were isolated from about 9.1 ml of fresh peripheral blood by Ficoll-Paque density gradient centrifugation. Total RNA was extracted using Trizol reagent, and RNA quality was checked on an Agilent 2100 Bioanalyzer.

The source material was peripheral blood. The sequence joins TRBV2 to TRBJ2-7; the junction holds 10 bases that match TRBD2. The source is an adult man with Graves' ophthalmopathy. The nucleotides are TGTGCCAGCAGTTACCTTATGGCTAGCGGGGGACACGCCTACGAGCAGTACTTC. This codes for CASSYLMASGGHAYEQYF.